This T cell receptor (beta chain) was identified in a study of cytomegalovirus exposure and HLA in healthy donors. The overall study: Earlier results showed roughly 120 million unique TCR beta sequences derived from approximately 180 million T cells. Overall study results and limits: Clonal expansion, a later analysis showed, was greater in HLA-associated TCR beta chains than in equally common others. Certain indistinguishable V segments, among them TRBV6-2 and TRBV6-3, were excluded.

V was pared by 1 base and J by 0 bases, with 15 bases between. Per the germline V gene, CDR1 is LGHNA and CDR2 is YSLEER. This CDR3 region has 18 residues. PCR involved 60 Vbeta and 13 Jbeta primers. Original handling: About 10 million shared chains were among about 80 million unique TCR beta chains counted in a later analysis. TCRdb's copy holds only in-frame clones and misses some; the assay was immunoSEQ multiplex PCR. Clone size and V and J calls were adopted from that table, with D and trimming inferred from the DNA. The sample records 80,000 to 100,000 clones, approximately 78% being singletons. In regard to this clone: Its cognate antigen is unknown.

The sequence came from a man between 40 and 49 years old in good health and CMV-seronegative. The chain recombines TRBV4-3 with TRBJ2-2, with a possible D match to TRBD2 (6 bases). Sample: PBMCs. The CDR3 sequence is CASSQGMVGGANTGELFF. CDR3 in DNA: TGCGCCAGCAGCCAAGGAATGGTCGGCGGGGCGAACACCGGGGAGCTGTTTTTT.